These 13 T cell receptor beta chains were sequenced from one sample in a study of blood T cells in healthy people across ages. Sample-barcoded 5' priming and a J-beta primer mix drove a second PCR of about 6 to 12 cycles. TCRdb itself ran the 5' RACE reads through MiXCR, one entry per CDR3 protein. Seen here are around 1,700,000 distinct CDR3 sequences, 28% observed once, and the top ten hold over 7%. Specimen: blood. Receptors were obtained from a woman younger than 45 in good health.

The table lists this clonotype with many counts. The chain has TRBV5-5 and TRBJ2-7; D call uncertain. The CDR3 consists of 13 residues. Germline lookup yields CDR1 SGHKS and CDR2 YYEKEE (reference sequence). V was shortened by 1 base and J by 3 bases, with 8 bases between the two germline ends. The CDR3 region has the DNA TGTGCCAGCAGCTTGTCTTGGGGCTACGAGCAGTACTTC. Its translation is CASSLSWGYEQYF.

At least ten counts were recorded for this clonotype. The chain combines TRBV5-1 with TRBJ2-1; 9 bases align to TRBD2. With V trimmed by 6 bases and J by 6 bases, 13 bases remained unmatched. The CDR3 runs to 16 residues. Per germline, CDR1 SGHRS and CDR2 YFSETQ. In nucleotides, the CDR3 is TGCGCCAGCAATCACGACTCTAGCGGGGTCGGCAATGAGCAGTTCTTC. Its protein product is CASNHDSSGVGNEQFF.

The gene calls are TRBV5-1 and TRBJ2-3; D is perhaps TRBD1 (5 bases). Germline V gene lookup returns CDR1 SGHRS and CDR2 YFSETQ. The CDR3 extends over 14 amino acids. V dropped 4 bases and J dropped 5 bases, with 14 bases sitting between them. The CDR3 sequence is CASSPRQRLDTQYF. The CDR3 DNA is TGCGCCAGCAGCCCCCGACAGAGACTAGATACGCAGTATTTT.

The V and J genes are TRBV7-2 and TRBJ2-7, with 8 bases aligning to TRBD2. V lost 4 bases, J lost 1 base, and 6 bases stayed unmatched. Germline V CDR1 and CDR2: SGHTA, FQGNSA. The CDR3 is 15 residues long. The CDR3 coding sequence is TGTGCCAGCAGCTCGTATAGCGGGGAATCCTACGAGCAGTACTTC. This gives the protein CASSSYSGESYEQYF. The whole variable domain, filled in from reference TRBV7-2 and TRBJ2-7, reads GAGVSQSPSNKVTEKGKDVELRCDPISGHTALYWYRQSLGQGLEFLIYFQGNSAPDKSGLPSDRFSAERTGGSVSTLTIQRTQQEDSAVYLCASSSYSGESYEQYFGPGTRLTVT.

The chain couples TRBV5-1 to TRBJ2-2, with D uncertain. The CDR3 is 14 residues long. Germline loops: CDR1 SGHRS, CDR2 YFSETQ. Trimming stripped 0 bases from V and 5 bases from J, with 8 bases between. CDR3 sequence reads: CASSLALETGELFF. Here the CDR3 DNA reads TGCGCCAGCAGCTTGGCCTTAGAAACCGGGGAGCTGTTTTTT.

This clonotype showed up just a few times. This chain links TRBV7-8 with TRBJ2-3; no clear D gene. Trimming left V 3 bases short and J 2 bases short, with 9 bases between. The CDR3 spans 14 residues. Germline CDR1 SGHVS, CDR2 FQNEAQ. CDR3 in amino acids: CASSFDSNTDTQYF. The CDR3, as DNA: TGTGCCAGCAGCTTTGATAGCAACACAGATACGCAGTATTTT.

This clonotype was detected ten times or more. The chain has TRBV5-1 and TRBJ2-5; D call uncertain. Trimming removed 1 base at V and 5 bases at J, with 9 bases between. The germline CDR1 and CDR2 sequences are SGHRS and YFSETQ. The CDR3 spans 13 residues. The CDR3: CASSLTPRETQYF. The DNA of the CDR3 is TGCGCCAGCAGCTTGACCCCCAGGGAGACCCAGTACTTC.

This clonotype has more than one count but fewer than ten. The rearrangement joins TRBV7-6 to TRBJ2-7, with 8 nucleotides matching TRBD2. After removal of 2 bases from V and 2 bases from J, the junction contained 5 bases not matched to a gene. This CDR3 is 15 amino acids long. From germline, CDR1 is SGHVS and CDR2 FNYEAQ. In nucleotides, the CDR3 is TGTGCCAGCAGCTTATCTAGCGGGTTTACCTACGAGCAGTACTTC. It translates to CASSLSSGFTYEQYF.

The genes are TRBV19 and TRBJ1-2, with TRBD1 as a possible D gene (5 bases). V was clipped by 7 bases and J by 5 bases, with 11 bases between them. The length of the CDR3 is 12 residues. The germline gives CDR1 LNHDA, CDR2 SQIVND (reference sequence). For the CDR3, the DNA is TGTGCCAGTATGTCCGGGGGTTATGGCTACACCTTC. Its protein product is CASMSGGYGYTF.

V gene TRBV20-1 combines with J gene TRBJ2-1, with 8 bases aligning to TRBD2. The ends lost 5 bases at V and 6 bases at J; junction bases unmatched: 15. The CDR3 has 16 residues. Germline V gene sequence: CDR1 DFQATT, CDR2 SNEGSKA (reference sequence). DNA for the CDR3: TGCAGTGCTCGAAATCCAACTAGCGGAGAGCGCAATGAGCAGTTCTTC. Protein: CSARNPTSGERNEQFF.

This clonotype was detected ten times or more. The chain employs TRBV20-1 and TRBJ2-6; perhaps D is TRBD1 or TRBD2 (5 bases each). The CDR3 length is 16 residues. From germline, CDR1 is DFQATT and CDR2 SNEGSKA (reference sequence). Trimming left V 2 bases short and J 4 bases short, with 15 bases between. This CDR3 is CSARLQLGAGANVLTF. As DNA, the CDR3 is TGCAGTGCTAGACTCCAGCTCGGGGCCGGGGCCAACGTCCTGACTTTC.

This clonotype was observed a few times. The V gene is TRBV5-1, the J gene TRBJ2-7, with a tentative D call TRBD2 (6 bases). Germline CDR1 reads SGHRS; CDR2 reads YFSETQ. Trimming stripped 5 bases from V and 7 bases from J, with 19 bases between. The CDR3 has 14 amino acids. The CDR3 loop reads CASRSSTGAGEQYF. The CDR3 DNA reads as TGCGCCAGCAGAAGTTCAACGGGCGCGGGGGAGCAGTACTTC.

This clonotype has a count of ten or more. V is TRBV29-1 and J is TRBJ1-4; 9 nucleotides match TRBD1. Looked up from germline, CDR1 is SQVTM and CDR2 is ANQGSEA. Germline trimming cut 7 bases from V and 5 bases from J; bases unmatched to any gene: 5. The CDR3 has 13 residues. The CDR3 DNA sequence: TGCAGCGCACAGGGGGCAGAGAATGAAAAACTGTTTTTT. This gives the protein CSAQGAENEKLFF. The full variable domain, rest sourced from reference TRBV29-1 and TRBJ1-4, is SAVISQKPSRDICQRGTSLTIQCQVDSQVTMMFWYRQQPGQSLTLIATANQGSEATYESGFVIDKFPISRPNLTFSTLTVSNMSPEDSSIYLCSAQGAENEKLFFGSGTQLSVL.